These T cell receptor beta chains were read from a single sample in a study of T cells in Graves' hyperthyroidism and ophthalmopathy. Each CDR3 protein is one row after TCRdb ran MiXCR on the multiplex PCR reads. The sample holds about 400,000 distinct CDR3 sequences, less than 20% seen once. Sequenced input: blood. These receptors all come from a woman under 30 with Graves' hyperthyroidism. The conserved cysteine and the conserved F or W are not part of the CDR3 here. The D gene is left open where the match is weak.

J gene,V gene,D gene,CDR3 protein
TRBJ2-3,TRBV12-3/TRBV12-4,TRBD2,ASRFSSGITDTQY
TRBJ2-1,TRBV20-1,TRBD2,SAPNPSGGASYNEQF
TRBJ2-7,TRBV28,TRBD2,ASSSSGRAFYEQY
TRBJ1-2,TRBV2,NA,ATRDSKNGYT
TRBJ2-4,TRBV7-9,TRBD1,ASSSGQGGNIQY
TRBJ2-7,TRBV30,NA,AWGIKGRRHEQY
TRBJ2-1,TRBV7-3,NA,ASSLTDQYNEQF
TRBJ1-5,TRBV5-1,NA,ASSPGTHGAQPQH
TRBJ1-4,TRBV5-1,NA,ASSSEGPNEKLF
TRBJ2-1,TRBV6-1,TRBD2,ASSQAGGFQRGQF
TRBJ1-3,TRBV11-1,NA,ASSLSNRGNTIY
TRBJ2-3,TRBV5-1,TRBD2,ASSPTSSVADTQY
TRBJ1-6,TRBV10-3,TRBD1,AISPGQGYLSPLH
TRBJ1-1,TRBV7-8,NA,ASSLTNLGGTEAF
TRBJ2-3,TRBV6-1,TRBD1,ASSRTWTGFTDTQY
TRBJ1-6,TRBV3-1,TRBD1,ASRGADRGNSPLH
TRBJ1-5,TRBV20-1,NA,SARPGNQPQH
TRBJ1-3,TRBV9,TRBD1,ASSPQGADTIY
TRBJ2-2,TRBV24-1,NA,ATSGRPGELF
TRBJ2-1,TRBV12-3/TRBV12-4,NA,ASSAGAHEQF
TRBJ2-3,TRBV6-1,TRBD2,ASRRAEGGGTDTQY
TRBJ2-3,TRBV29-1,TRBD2,SVDGVAGVVTDTQY
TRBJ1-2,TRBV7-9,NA,ASSLESGGYT
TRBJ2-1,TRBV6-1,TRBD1,ASSKQGAIAYNEQF
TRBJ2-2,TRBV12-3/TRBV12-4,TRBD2,ASSTSGGWTGELF
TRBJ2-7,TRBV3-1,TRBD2,ASSQGGASGGHEQY
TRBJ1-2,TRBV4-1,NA,ASSTNRGEDGYT
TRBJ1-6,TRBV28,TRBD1,ASSGQGAGSYNSPLH
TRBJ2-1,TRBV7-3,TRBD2,ASSLEGTNNEQF
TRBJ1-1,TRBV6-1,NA,ASSAPGNTEAF
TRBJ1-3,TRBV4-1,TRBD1,ASSPRTGPNPSGNTIY
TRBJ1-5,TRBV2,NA,ASSYEGDGNQPQH
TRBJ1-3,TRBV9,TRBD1,ASSVGQGIGNTIY
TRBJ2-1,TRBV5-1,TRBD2,ASSFSGTNSNEQF
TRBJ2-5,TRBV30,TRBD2,AWSPTWGGRETQY
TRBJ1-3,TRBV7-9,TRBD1,ASSLMTGENGNTIY
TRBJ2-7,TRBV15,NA,ATSRDRGYEQY
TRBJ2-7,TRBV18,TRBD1,ASSPSGTGLYEQY
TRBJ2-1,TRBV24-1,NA,ATSSGNEQF